These 27 T cell receptor beta chains share one sample of origin, sequenced in a study of blood T cell repertoires in COVID-19 (dated by TCRdb to the early 2020s). Libraries were made using the immunoSEQ multiplex PCR assay. Held by TCRdb, this immuneACCESS table contains in-frame sequences only and omits some clones. Under half of the omission traces to an unresolved V gene where checked; the cause of the rest is unknown. The sample has more than 350,000 clones on record, around 90% of them singletons. 3% of the sample comes from the top ten. The sequencing sample was made of peripheral blood. Source of these receptors: a woman under 40 with COVID-19, enrolled during active disease.

The genes are TRBV19 and TRBJ2-7; D is perhaps TRBD1 (6 bases). This CDR3 region has 17 residues. Trimming shortened V by 6 bases and J by 2 bases, and 23 bases separated the two germline ends. Per germline, CDR1 LNHDA and CDR2 SQIVND (reference sequence). The CDR3 DNA is TGTGCCAGTAGCCAGAGGGGGTACCAACTCGCCCCCTACGAGCAGTACTTC. The encoded protein is CASSQRGYQLAPYEQYF.

This chain joins TRBV27 and TRBJ2-1, with D hard to call. The CDR3 is made up of 14 amino acids. Per the germline V gene, CDR1 is MNHEY and CDR2 is SMNVEV (reference sequence). The germline V and J ends were trimmed by 6 bases and 3 bases, with 12 bases remaining between them. CDR3 residues: CASSKVTVYNEQFF. The CDR3 nucleotides read TGTGCCAGCAGCAAGGTCACAGTCTACAATGAGCAGTTCTTC.

V is TRBV5-1 and J is TRBJ1-4; the D is unclear. The CDR3 runs 14 residues. Germline-derived CDR1 and CDR2 are SGHRS and YFSETQ. Between the trimmed V and J ends, which lost 0 bases and 8 bases, there was a span of 11 bases. CDR3 nucleotides: TGCGCCAGCAGCTTGGCCGGTGCCCCCGAAAAACTGTTTTTT. Translated, it gives CASSLAGAPEKLFF.

The rearrangement joins TRBV5-4 to TRBJ1-1, with D possibly TRBD1 on 6 matching bases. Trimming stripped 4 bases from V and 6 bases from J, with 13 bases between. Germline CDR1 SGHNT, CDR2 YYREEE (reference sequence). The CDR3 consists of 13 residues. The CDR3 loop reads CASSHPDSSEAFF. CDR3 DNA: TGTGCCAGCAGCCACCCGGACAGCTCTGAAGCTTTCTTT.

This chain joins TRBV9 and TRBJ2-1; perhaps TRBD1 as D (7 bases). The CDR3 sequence is 13 residues long. Trimming removed 2 bases at V and 9 bases at J, with 12 bases between. Germline lookup yields CDR1 SGDLS and CDR2 YYNGEE. CDR3 in amino acids: CASSVRQGGEQFF. CDR3 in DNA: TGTGCCAGCAGCGTTCGGCAGGGGGGTGAGCAGTTCTTC. Combining the CDR3 with reference TRBV9 and TRBJ2-1 gives the whole variable domain DSGVTQTPKHLITATGQRVTLRCSPRSGDLSVYWYQQSLDQGLQFLIQYYNGEERAKGNILERFSAQQFPDLHSELNLSSLELGDSALYFCASSVRQGGEQFFGPGTRLTVL.

The J gene is TRBJ2-3, the V gene TRBV27, with D possibly matching TRBD2 (7 bases). V was clipped by 1 base and J by 6 bases, with 14 bases between them. The germline V gene has CDR1 MNHEY and CDR2 SMNVEV (reference sequence). The CDR3 covers 15 residues. This CDR3 reads CASSLWAGAVDTQYF. The CDR3 nucleotides are TGTGCCAGCAGTTTATGGGCGGGGGCGGTGGATACGCAGTATTTT.

The chain links TRBV4-2 to TRBJ2-4; 7 bases fit TRBD2. The CDR3 loop spans 15 amino acids. Trimming took 2 bases from V and 2 from J; bases not matched to a gene: 3. The germline CDR1 and CDR2 sequences are LGHNA and YNFKEQ. Written as DNA, the CDR3 is TGTGCCAGCAGCCAAACTAGCGAGCCCAAAAACATTCAGTACTTC. Its protein product is CASSQTSEPKNIQYF.

The chain recombines TRBV19 with TRBJ1-5, with 7 nucleotides matching TRBD1. From germline, CDR1 is LNHDA and CDR2 SQIVND (reference sequence). The CDR3 is made up of 16 amino acids. With V trimmed by 7 bases and J by 1 base, 10 bases remained unmatched. DNA for the CDR3: TGTGCCAGTACCCCTAGGGGGCAGGGAAGCAATCAGCCCCAGCATTTT. Translation: CASTPRGQGSNQPQHF.

The genes are TRBV29-1 and TRBJ1-1; D is possibly TRBD1 (6 bases). This CDR3 has 13 residues. V was clipped by 8 bases and J by 4 bases, with 17 bases between them. Germline V gene sequence: CDR1 SQVTM, CDR2 ANQGSEA. In DNA, the CDR3 is TGCAGCACCGCTCAGGGGTTCAGCACTGAAGCTTTCTTT. This translates into CSTAQGFSTEAFF. Full variable domain (remainder filled in from reference TRBV29-1 and TRBJ1-1): SAVISQKPSRDICQRGTSLTIQCQVDSQVTMMFWYRQQPGQSLTLIATANQGSEATYESGFVIDKFPISRPNLTFSTLTVSNMSPEDSSIYLCSTAQGFSTEAFFGQGTRLTVV.

This chain joins TRBV21-1 and TRBJ2-7; TRBD1 is taken as the D call from the table, unchecked against the DNA. TRBV21-1 is marked as a pseudogene. This CDR3 comprises 18 residues. The CDR3 bases are TGTGCCAGCAGCAATCCTAGGTTTAGGGGGATGGGTGCCTACGAGCAGTACGTC. Its translation: CASSNPRFRGMGAYEQYV.

V usage is TRBV25-1 and J usage is TRBJ1-1, with TRBD1 identical over 8 bases. The length of the CDR3 is 15 residues. J gave up 4 bases and V 3 bases, and 7 bases lay outside the gene matches. In germline, CDR1 is MGHDK, CDR2 SYGVNS. The CDR3 nucleotides are TGTGCCAGCAGTGACGCGCAGGGGGCGAGCACTGAAGCTTTCTTT. It is translated as CASSDAQGASTEAFF. Based on the CDR3 plus reference TRBV25-1 and TRBJ1-1, the full variable domain is EADIYQTPRYLVIGTGKKITLECSQTMGHDKMYWYQQDPGMELHLIHYSYGVNSTEKGDLSSESTVSRIRTEHFPLTLESARPSHTSQYLCASSDAQGASTEAFFGQGTRLTVV.

The V call is TRBV7-9, the J call TRBJ1-2; D uncertain. Deletions cut 3 bases from V and 4 bases from J, with 15 bases between. The CDR3 sequence is 15 residues long. The germline V gene has CDR1 SEHNR and CDR2 FQNEAQ (reference sequence). The CDR3 protein is CASSFSSEALYGYTF. CDR3 in DNA: TGTGCCAGCAGCTTTTCGAGCGAGGCCCTCTATGGCTACACCTTC.

This clone was counted between two and nine times. The CDR3 nucleotides are TGTGCCAGCAGCTTCCCGGGGTCAGGGGCCTGGAATGAGCAGTTCTTC. Translating it yields CASSFPGSGAWNEQFF. This chain joins TRBV21-1 and TRBJ2-1; the table gives TRBD1 as D, unverified against the DNA. TRBV21-1 is a pseudogene segment. The CDR3 has 16 residues.

This chain joins TRBV18 and TRBJ2-5; 8 bases align to TRBD1. Germline V gene sequence: CDR1 KGHSH, CDR2 LQKENI. The junction had 4 bases not matched to a gene; V was cut back by 6 bases and J by 4 bases. The CDR3 contains 13 residues. CDR3 nucleotide sequence: TGTGCCAGCTCTATCGGGACAGGAGAGACCCAGTACTTC. It codes for CASSIGTGETQYF. The whole variable domain, remainder taken from reference TRBV18 and TRBJ2-5, is NAGVMQNPRHLVRRRGQEARLRCSPMKGHSHVYWYRQLPEEGLKFMVYLQKENIIDESGMPKERFSAEFPKEGPSILRIQQVVRGDSAAYFCASSIGTGETQYFGPGTRLLVL.

J is TRBJ2-1 and V is TRBV10-1; a weak D match, TRBD2 (6 bases). V lost 2 bases, J lost 7 bases, and 12 bases lay in between. This CDR3 has 14 amino acids. The germline gives CDR1 WNHNN, CDR2 SYGVQD (reference sequence). In nucleotides, the CDR3 is TGCGCCAGCAGTGAGACTAGCCGTTGGAATGAGCAGTTCTTC. Amino acids: CASSETSRWNEQFF.

The chain combines TRBV5-4 with TRBJ2-7; 9 bases fit TRBD1. CDR1 and CDR2 from the germline V gene are SGHNT and YYREEE (reference sequence). The CDR3 is 15 amino acids. After removal of 4 bases from V and 2 bases from J, the junction contained 7 bases not matched to a gene. Written as DNA, the CDR3 is TGTGCCAGCAGCCAAGGACAGGGGAGGACCTACGAGCAGTACTTC. As protein: CASSQGQGRTYEQYF.

This sequence joins TRBV11-2 and TRBJ1-1; weak D call: TRBD1 (5 bases). The CDR3 spans 14 residues. The V gene's germline CDR1 is SGHAT and CDR2 FQNNGV. The V and J ends lost 1 base and 5 bases respectively, with 11 bases between them. The CDR3 coding sequence is TGTGCCAGCAGCTTAGTAGTGGGGGGGACTGAAGCTTTCTTT. It codes for CASSLVVGGTEAFF.

V usage is TRBV7-8 and J usage is TRBJ2-5; 11 positions agree with TRBD2. The germline CDR1 and CDR2 sequences are SGHVS and FQNEAQ. V gave up 6 bases and J gave up 5 bases; unmatched junction bases: 11. The CDR3 extends over 16 amino acids. The CDR3 sequence: CASSQLASGGWETQYF. The CDR3 nucleotides read TGTGCCAGCAGTCAGCTGGCTAGCGGGGGGTGGGAGACCCAGTACTTC.

Here the CDR3 DNA reads TGTGCCAGCAGTGAATTTAGTCCCGGGAATCAGCCCCAGCATTTT. Translation: CASSEFSPGNQPQHF. The chain uses TRBV6-1 and TRBJ1-5; D gene ambiguous. This CDR3 comprises 15 residues. Germline loops: CDR1 MNHNS, CDR2 SASEGT. V was shortened by 2 bases and J by 4 bases, with 12 bases between the two germline ends.

The V and J genes are TRBV27 and TRBJ2-2; D not resolved. Deletions cut 8 bases from V and 1 base from J, with 14 bases between. This CDR3 contains 15 residues. In germline, CDR1 is MNHEY, CDR2 SMNVEV (reference sequence). CDR3 bases: TGTGCCAGCCCTCCCATCAAACAGAACACCGGGGAGCTGTTTTTT. The encoded protein is CASPPIKQNTGELFF.

DNA for the CDR3: TGCGCCAGCAGCCAAAACAGGGGCGAGCAGTACTTC. Translating it yields CASSQNRGEQYF. V and J are TRBV5-1 and TRBJ2-7, with 7 bases identical to TRBD1. Germline lookup yields CDR1 SGHRS and CDR2 YFSETQ. Germline trimming cut 4 bases from V and 6 bases from J; bases unmatched to any gene: 4. The CDR3 sequence is 12 residues long.

The chain employs TRBV6-1 and TRBJ1-6, with D uncertain. Trimming stripped 4 bases from V and 5 bases from J, with 15 bases between. Germline V gives CDR1 MNHNS, CDR2 SASEGT. The CDR3 is 16 amino acids. For the CDR3, the DNA is TGTGCCAGCAGTGTTCGGGAGGTCCACAATAATTCACCCCTCCACTTT. This encodes CASSVREVHNNSPLHF.

This chain links TRBV5-6 with TRBJ2-7; D possibly corresponds to TRBD1 (5 bases). V shed 1 base and J shed 7 bases, with 15 bases lying between them. Germline values: CDR1 SGHDT, CDR2 YYEEEE. The CDR3 is 14 amino acids. The CDR3 sequence is CASSLLVQGGEQYF. CDR3 coding DNA: TGTGCCAGCAGCTTGCTGGTCCAGGGTGGAGAGCAGTACTTC. Variable domain in full (rest from reference TRBV5-6 and TRBJ2-7): DAGVTQSPTHLIKTRGQQVTLRCSPKSGHDTVSWYQQALGQGPQFIFQYYEEEERQRGNFPDRFSGHQFPNYSSELNVNALLLGDSALYLCASSLLVQGGEQYFGPGTRLTVT.

The gene calls are TRBV28 and TRBJ1-2; D is ambiguous. V was pared by 1 base and J by 5 bases, with 8 bases between. There are 13 residues in the CDR3. Germline V gene sequence: CDR1 MDHEN, CDR2 SYDVKM. CDR3 in amino acids: CASSLSQQYGYTF. The CDR3 coding sequence is TGTGCCAGCAGTTTATCACAGCAGTATGGCTACACCTTC.

This chain links TRBV10-3 with TRBJ2-3, with a weak D call TRBD2 (6 bases). This CDR3 is 17 amino acids long. V was trimmed by 5 bases and J by 3 bases, leaving 21 bases between them. Germline lookup yields CDR1 ENHRY and CDR2 SYGVKD. The DNA of the CDR3 is TGTGCCATCAGTCTTGGGGGACCCTCCGGGGGAACAGATACGCAGTATTTT. It is translated as CAISLGGPSGGTDTQYF.

The genes are TRBV18 and TRBJ2-2; 14 positions match TRBD2. Germline-derived CDR1 and CDR2 are KGHSH and LQKENI. This CDR3 is built from 17 residues. V shed 3 bases, J shed 14 bases, and the junction held 14 bases outside the gene matches. The DNA for the CDR3 is TGTGCCAGCTCACCGAATTTGGGACTAGCGGGAGTTGAAAGACTGTTTTTT. It translates to CASSPNLGLAGVERLFF.

The chain carries TRBV5-1 and TRBJ2-2; D is possibly TRBD1 (6 bases). CDR1 is SGHRS and CDR2 is YFSETQ in the germline V gene. Trimming cost V 3 bases and J 1 base, with 13 bases left between them. This CDR3 contains 16 residues. The CDR3 here is CASSSLQGQNTGELFF. The CDR3 region has the DNA TGCGCCAGCAGCTCCTTACAGGGCCAGAACACCGGGGAGCTGTTTTTT.